This TCR beta chain was found in a study of blood T cell repertoires in COVID-19. Study background: COVID-19 samples collected from the United States, Italy and Spain covered acute and convalescent phases.

Germline lookup yields CDR1 KGHSH and CDR2 LQKENI. With 3 bases clipped from V and 6 bases from J, the junction kept 9 bases outside the gene matches. CDR3 size: 17 residues. Repertoires were generated with immunoSEQ multiplex PCR, while TCRdb's copy carries only in-frame clones and drops some. The sample shows roughly 570,000 clones, approximately 91% of them seen only once. This clone was found once. The sample comprised peripheral blood. The source of this sequence is a woman aged 50 to 60 with COVID-19, enrolled during active disease. The V call is TRBV18, the J call TRBJ2-1, with 12 bases matching TRBD2. Here the CDR3 reads CASSPAHTSGGFNEQFF. DNA for the CDR3: TGTGCCAGCTCACCTGCTCATACTAGCGGGGGGTTCAATGAGCAGTTCTTC.